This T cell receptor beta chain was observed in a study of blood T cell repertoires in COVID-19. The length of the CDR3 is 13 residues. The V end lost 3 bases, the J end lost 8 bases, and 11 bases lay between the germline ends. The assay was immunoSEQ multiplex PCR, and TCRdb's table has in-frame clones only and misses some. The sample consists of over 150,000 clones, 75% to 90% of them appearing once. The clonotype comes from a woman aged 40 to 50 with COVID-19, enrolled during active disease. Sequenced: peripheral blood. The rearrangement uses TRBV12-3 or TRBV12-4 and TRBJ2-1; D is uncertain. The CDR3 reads CASSFYGRYEQFF. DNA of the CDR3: TGTGCCAGCAGTTTTTACGGTCGGTATGAGCAGTTCTTC.